This TCR beta chain was retrieved from a study of blood T cell repertoires in COVID-19. Study overall: Specimens from acute and convalescent COVID-19 originated in the United States, Italy and Spain. The analysed material was cDNA or gDNA that came from T cells, B-cell-depleted T cells, or PBMCs.

V lost 6 bases to trimming and J lost 0 bases, with 12 bases between them. Germline loops: CDR1 MDHEN, CDR2 SYDVKM. CDR3 length equals 16 residues. Patients in Seattle were enrolled during active infection, then followed longitudinally. Sequenced by immunoSEQ multiplex PCR; TCRdb stores in-frame clones only, minus some. The table includes under 250,000 clones, 88% detected once. V is TRBV28 and J is TRBJ1-6; D is undetermined. Sample: peripheral blood. The TCR was taken from a woman in her 30s with COVID-19, enrolled during active disease. CDR3 protein: CASSTPRSSYNSPLHF. The CDR3 nucleotides are TGTGCCAGCAGCACACCCCGGAGCTCCTATAATTCACCCCTCCACTTT.